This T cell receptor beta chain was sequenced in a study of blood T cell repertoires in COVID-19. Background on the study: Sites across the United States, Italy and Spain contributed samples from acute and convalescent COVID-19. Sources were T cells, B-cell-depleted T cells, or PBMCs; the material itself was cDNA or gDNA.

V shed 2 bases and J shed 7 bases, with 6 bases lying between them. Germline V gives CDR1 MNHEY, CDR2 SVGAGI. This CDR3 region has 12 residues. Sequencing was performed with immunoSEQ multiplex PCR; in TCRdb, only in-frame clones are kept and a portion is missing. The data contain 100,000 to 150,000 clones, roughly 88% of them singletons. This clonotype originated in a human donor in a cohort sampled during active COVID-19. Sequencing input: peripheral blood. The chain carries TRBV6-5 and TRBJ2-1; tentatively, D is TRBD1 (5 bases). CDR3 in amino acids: CASSYRGNEQFF. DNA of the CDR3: TGTGCCAGCAGTTACAGGGGTAATGAGCAGTTCTTC.